This entry lists 18 T cell receptor beta chains sequenced from one sample in a study of T cell changes during pregnancy in multiple sclerosis. Libraries were prepared by immunoSEQ multiplex PCR; TCRdb keeps only in-frame clonotypes and omits some of them. The profile shows tens of thousands of clones, 85% to 95% of them singletons. The material was CD4+ T cells from peripheral blood mononuclear cells, obtained in the second trimester of pregnancy. The receptor set was obtained from a female donor with multiple sclerosis, enrolled in a pregnancy study.

The chain links TRBV2 to TRBJ2-5, with TRBD1 matching 10 bases. The V segment lost 6 bases and the J segment 5 bases; nucleotides outside the gene matches: 3. The CDR3 sequence is 13 residues long. Germline CDR1 SNHLY, CDR2 FYNNEI. CDR3 protein: CASSGGQGETQYF. CDR3 in DNA: TGTGCCAGCAGCGGGGGACAGGGGGAGACCCAGTACTTC.

The J gene is TRBJ1-2, the V gene TRBV28, with D unresolved. CDR1 is MDHEN and CDR2 is SYDVKM in the germline V gene. V was pared by 8 bases and J by 2 bases, with 6 bases between. The CDR3 is 11 amino acids. As DNA, the CDR3 is TGTGCCAGCGGCAACAACTATGGCTACACCTTC. The encoded protein is CASGNNYGYTF.

The chain combines TRBV5-1 with TRBJ2-5, with 9 bases lining up with TRBD1. The germline V gene has CDR1 SGHRS and CDR2 YFSETQ. J gave up 5 bases and V 4 bases, and 6 bases lay outside the gene matches. This CDR3 has 14 residues. CDR3 sequence: CASSIGQGTETQYF. CDR3 DNA: TGCGCCAGCAGCATAGGACAGGGGACGGAGACCCAGTACTTC.

This chain connects TRBV15 to TRBJ2-2; 7 bases match TRBD1. CDR1 is LNHNV, CDR2 YYDKDF, per germline (reference sequence). V was pared by 3 bases and J by 4 bases, with 14 bases of the junction left unmatched. This CDR3 has 18 residues. CDR3: CATSSGRRQGSSTGELFF. Written as DNA, the CDR3 is TGTGCCACCAGCAGCGGACGCCGACAGGGCTCGAGCACCGGGGAGCTGTTTTTT.

The chain is built from TRBV7-9 and TRBJ1-5; TRBD1 matches 9 bases. CDR3 length equals 15 residues. Trimming took 4 bases from V and 2 from J; bases not matched to a gene: 3. The germline V gene has CDR1 SEHNR and CDR2 FQNEAQ (reference sequence). CDR3 sequence: CASSSQGAGNQPQHF. CDR3 nucleotides: TGTGCCAGCAGCTCACAGGGGGCCGGCAATCAGCCCCAGCATTTT.

The V call is TRBV5-1, the J call TRBJ2-7; 8 bases fit TRBD1. Looked up from germline, CDR1 is SGHRS and CDR2 is YFSETQ. There are 14 residues in the CDR3. V dropped 0 bases and J dropped 6; count of bases not matched to a gene: 5. The CDR3 nucleotides are TGCGCCAGCAGCTTGGGACAGGGGTTTTCCGAGCAGTACTTC. Encoded protein: CASSLGQGFSEQYF.

The rearrangement uses TRBV4-1 and TRBJ2-5, with D perhaps matching TRBD2 (6 bases). The CDR3 has 16 residues. From germline, CDR1 is MGHRA and CDR2 YSYEKL. Trimming pared 0 bases from V and 1 base from J, leaving 12 bases between. The chain's CDR3 is CASSQEGRSGQETQYF. The DNA of the CDR3 is TGCGCCAGCAGCCAAGAAGGCCGTAGCGGCCAAGAGACCCAGTACTTC.

This chain connects TRBV2 to TRBJ2-7, with D possibly TRBD2 on 7 matching bases. CDR1 is SNHLY and CDR2 is FYNNEI in the germline V gene. V was cut by 6 bases and J by 1 base, with 13 bases left in between. The CDR3 has 14 residues. The CDR3 DNA reads TGTGCCAGCAGGGGAGGGGGGGAGTCCTACGAGCAGTACTTC. It translates to CASRGGGESYEQYF.

The rearrangement joins TRBV6-1 to TRBJ2-5; D is uncertain. The CDR3 is 12 residues long. Trimming cost V 4 bases and J 5 bases, with 8 bases left between them. Germline loops: CDR1 MNHNS, CDR2 SASEGT. The CDR3 reads CASSGWRETQYF. The CDR3 DNA is TGTGCCAGCAGTGGTTGGCGGGAGACCCAGTACTTC.

The chain uses TRBV6-1 and TRBJ2-1; 7 bases are shared with TRBD2. With V trimmed by 3 bases and J by 7 bases, 9 bases remained unmatched. The CDR3 contains 15 residues. Germline CDR1 reads MNHNS; CDR2 reads SASEGT. The CDR3 reads CASSDVRTRANEQFF. In nucleotides, the CDR3 is TGTGCCAGCAGTGACGTGCGGACTAGGGCAAATGAGCAGTTCTTC.

In nucleotides, the CDR3 is TGTGCCAGCAGCCCACTTGACAGGGGAAATTCACCCCTCCACTTT. Its translation: CASSPLDRGNSPLHF. The chain employs TRBV7-2 and TRBJ1-6; TRBD1 matches 8 bases. From germline, CDR1 is SGHTA and CDR2 FQGNSA. The CDR3 has 15 amino acids. J was trimmed by 7 bases and V by 5 bases; bases with no gene match: 7.

The chain recombines TRBV28 with TRBJ1-1, with no clear D. Germline V gene lookup returns CDR1 MDHEN and CDR2 SYDVKM. V lost 10 bases and J lost 8, with 11 bases in between. This CDR3 has 10 residues. The CDR3 coding sequence is TGTGCCACCCTTGACGGGGAAGCTTTCTTT. Its protein product is CATLDGEAFF.

The J gene is TRBJ1-2, the V gene TRBV6-6; D remains ambiguous. Trimming removed 5 bases at V and 5 bases at J, with 12 bases between. The germline V gene encodes CDR1 MNHNY and CDR2 SVGAGI (reference sequence). The CDR3 is made up of 13 amino acids. The CDR3 DNA sequence: TGTGCCAGCAGTACGGGTCCGAGGTATGGCTACACCTTC. Its protein is CASSTGPRYGYTF.

The chain combines TRBV9 with TRBJ2-3, with TRBD2 matching 12 bases. After removal of 3 bases from V and 5 bases from J, the junction contained 7 bases not matched to a gene. The CDR3 is 16 amino acids. Germline lookup yields CDR1 SGDLS and CDR2 YYNGEE. The CDR3 nucleotides are TGTGCCAGCAGCGCGACTAGCGGGAGAGGTATAGATACGCAGTATTTT. This translates into CASSATSGRGIDTQYF. Looking up the rest from reference TRBV9 and TRBJ2-3 gives the full variable domain: DSGVTQTPKHLITATGQRVTLRCSPRSGDLSVYWYQQSLDQGLQFLIQYYNGEERAKGNILERFSAQQFPDLHSELNLSSLELGDSALYFCASSATSGRGIDTQYFGPGTRLTVL.

The genes are TRBV18 and TRBJ1-5, with a weak D call TRBD1 (6 bases). CDR1 and CDR2 from the germline V gene are KGHSH and LQKENI. The CDR3 covers 15 residues. V lost 1 base to trimming and J lost 0 bases, with 7 bases between them. CDR3 sequence reads: CASSPLGGSNQPQHF. The DNA of the CDR3 is TGTGCCAGCTCACCACTAGGGGGTAGCAATCAGCCCCAGCATTTT.

In nucleotides, the CDR3 is TGCAGCGTCGGACAACAGCCCCAGCATTTT. This gives the protein CSVGQQPQHF. The chain combines TRBV29-1 with TRBJ1-5, with D possibly TRBD1 on 5 matching bases. V lost 6 bases and J lost 7, with 7 bases in between. The CDR3 has 10 residues. Germline V gene data show CDR1 as SQVTM and CDR2 as ANQGSEA.

This clone was seen once. The chain is built from TRBV15 and TRBJ1-4; no definite D call. With 0 bases removed from V and 3 bases from J, the gap between germline ends came to 17 bases. The CDR3 is 18 residues long. CDR1 and CDR2 from the germline V gene are LNHNV and YYDKDF (reference sequence). This CDR3 reads CATSRDLGRVRSNEKLFF. In DNA, the CDR3 is TGTGCCACCAGCAGAGATCTCGGGAGGGTGCGGTCTAATGAAAAACTGTTTTTT.

The chain combines TRBV19 with TRBJ1-5, with D perhaps TRBD1 (5 bases). The CDR3 totals 15 residues. The V end was cut by 1 base, the J end by 2 bases, with 9 bases between. Germline V CDR1 and CDR2: LNHDA, SQIVND (reference sequence). The CDR3 DNA sequence: TGTGCCAGTAGTATAGTTCAAGGGGGCAATCAGCCCCAGCATTTT. Encoded protein: CASSIVQGGNQPQHF.